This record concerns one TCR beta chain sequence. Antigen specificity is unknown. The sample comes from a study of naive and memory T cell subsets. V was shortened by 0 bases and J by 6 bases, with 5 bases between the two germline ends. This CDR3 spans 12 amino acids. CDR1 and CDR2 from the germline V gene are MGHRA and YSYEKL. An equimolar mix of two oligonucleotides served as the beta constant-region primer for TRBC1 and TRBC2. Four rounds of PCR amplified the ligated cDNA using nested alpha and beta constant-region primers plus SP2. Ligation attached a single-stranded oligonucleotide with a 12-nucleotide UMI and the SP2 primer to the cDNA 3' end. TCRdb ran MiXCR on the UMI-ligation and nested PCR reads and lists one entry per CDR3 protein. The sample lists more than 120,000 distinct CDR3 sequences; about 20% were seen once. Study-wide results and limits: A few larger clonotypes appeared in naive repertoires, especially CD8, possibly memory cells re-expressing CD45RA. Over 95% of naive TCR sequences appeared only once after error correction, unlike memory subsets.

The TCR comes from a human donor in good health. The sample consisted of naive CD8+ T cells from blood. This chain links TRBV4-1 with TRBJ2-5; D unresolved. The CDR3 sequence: CASSQDGQTQYF. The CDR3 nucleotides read TGCGCCAGCAGCCAAGACGGTCAGACCCAGTACTTC.